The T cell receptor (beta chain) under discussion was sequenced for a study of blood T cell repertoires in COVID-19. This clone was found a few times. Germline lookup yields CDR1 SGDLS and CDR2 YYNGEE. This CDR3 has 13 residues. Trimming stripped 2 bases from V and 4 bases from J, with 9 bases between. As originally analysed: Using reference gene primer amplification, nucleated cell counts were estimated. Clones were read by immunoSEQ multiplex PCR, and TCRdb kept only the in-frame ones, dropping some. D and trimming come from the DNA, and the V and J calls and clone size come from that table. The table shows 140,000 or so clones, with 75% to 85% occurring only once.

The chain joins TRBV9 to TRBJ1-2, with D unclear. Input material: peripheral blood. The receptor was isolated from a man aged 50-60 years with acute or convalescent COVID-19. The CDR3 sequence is CASSVGESYGYTF. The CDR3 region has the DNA TGTGCCAGCAGCGTTGGGGAGAGCTATGGCTACACCTTC.